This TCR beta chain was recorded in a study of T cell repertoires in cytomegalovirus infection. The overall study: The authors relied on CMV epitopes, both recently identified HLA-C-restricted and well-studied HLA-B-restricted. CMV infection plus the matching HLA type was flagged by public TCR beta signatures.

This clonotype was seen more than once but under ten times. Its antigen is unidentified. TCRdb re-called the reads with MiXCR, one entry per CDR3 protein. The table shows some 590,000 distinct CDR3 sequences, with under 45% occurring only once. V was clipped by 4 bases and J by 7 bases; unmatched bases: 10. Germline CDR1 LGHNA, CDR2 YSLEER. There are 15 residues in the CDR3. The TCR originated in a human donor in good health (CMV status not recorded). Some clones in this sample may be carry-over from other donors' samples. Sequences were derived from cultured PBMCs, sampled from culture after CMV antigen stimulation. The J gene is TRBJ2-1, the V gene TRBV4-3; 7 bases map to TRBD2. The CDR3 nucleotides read TGCGCCAGCAGCCGAGGACCGGGACTACTGAATGAGCAGTTCTTC. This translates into CASSRGPGLLNEQFF.